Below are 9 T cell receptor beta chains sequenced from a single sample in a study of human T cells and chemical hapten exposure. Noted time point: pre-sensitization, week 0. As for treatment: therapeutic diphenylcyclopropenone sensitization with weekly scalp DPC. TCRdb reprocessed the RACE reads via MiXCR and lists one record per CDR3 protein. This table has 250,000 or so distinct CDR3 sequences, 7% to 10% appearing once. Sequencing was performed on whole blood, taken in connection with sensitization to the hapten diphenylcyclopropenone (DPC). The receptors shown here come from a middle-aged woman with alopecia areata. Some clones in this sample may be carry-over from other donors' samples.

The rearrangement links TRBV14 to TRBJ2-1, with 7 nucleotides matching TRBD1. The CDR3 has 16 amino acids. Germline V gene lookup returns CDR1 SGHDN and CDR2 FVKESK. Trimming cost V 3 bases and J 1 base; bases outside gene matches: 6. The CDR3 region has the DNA TGTGCCAGCAGCCACGAAAGGGACAGATCCTACAATGAGCAGTTCTTC. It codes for CASSHERDRSYNEQFF.

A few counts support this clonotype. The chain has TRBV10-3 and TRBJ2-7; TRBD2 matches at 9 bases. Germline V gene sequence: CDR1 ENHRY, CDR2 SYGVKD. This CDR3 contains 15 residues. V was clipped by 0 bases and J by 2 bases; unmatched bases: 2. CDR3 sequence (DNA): TGTGCCATCAGTGAGTCGACTAGCGGCACCTACGAGCAGTACTTC. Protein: CAISESTSGTYEQYF.

The CDR3 sequence: CASSSDPGASGIATYYEQYF. The DNA for the CDR3 is TGTGCCAGCAGTTCAGACCCCGGGGCTAGCGGGATCGCCACTTACTACGAGCAGTACTTC. The genes are TRBV27 and TRBJ2-7; 9 nucleotides line up with TRBD2. The CDR3 covers 20 residues. The J segment lost 3 bases and the V segment lost 4 bases, leaving 22 bases of the junction unmatched. Germline loops: CDR1 MNHEY, CDR2 SMNVEV (reference sequence).

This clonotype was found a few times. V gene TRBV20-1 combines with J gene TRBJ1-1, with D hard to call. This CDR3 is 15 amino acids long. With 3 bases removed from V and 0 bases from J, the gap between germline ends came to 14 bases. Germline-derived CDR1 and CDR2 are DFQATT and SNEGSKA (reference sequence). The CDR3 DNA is TGCAGTGCTAGGCAGGCCATAGGCGTGAACACTGAAGCTTTCTTT. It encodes CSARQAIGVNTEAFF.

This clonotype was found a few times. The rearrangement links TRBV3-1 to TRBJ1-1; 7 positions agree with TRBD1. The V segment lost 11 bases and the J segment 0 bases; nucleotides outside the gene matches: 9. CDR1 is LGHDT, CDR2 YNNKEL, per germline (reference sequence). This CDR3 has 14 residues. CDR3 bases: TGTGCCGCAACAAAGGGACAGATGAACACTGAAGCTTTCTTT. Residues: CAATKGQMNTEAFF.

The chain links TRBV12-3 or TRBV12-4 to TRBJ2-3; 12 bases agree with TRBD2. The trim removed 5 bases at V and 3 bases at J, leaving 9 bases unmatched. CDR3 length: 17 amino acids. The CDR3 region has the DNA TGTGCCAGCAGTCGGAACGAGGGACTAGCGGGTACAGATACGCAGTATTTT. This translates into CASSRNEGLAGTDTQYF.

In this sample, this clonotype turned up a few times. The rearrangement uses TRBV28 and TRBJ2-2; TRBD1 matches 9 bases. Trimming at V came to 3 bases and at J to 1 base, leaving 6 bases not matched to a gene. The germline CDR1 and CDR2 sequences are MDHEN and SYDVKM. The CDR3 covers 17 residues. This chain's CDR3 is CASSFPRTGVNTGELFF. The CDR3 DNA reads TGTGCCAGCAGTTTCCCTAGGACAGGGGTGAACACCGGGGAGCTGTTTTTT.

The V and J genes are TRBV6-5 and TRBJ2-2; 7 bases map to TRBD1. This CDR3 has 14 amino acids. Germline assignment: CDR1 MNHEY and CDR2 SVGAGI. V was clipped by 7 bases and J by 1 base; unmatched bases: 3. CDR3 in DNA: TGTGCCAGCACAGGACAGGTGAACACCGGGGAGCTGTTTTTT. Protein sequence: CASTGQVNTGELFF.

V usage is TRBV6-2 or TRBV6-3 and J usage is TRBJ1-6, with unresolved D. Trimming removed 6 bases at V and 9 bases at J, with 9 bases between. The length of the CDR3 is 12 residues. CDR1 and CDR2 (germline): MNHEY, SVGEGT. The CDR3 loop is CASRTGASPLHF. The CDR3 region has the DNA TGTGCCAGCAGGACGGGAGCTTCACCCCTCCACTTT.